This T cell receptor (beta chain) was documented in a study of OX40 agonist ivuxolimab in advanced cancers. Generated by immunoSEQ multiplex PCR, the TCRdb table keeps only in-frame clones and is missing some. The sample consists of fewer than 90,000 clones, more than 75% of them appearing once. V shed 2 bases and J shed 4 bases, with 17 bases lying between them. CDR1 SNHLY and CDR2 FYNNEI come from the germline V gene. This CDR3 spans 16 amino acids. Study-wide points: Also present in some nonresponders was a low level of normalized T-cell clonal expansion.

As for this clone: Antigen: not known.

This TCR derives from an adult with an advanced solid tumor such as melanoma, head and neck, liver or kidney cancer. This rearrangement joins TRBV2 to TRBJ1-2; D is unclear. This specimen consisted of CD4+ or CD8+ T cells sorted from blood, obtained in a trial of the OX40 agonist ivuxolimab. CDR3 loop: CASSETTDPPFYGYTF. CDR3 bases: TGTGCCAGCAGTGAAACTACAGATCCCCCCTTCTATGGCTACACCTTC.